This T cell receptor (beta chain) was recorded in a study of blood T cell repertoires in COVID-19. Whole-study context: Whether acute or convalescent, the COVID-19 samples came from the United States, Italy and Spain. From T cells, B-cell-depleted T cells, or PBMCs came the material, which was cDNA or gDNA.

Germline V lookup: CDR1 LGHDT, CDR2 YNNKEL (reference sequence). V lost 1 base to trimming and J lost 8 bases, with 11 bases between them. The CDR3 totals 13 residues. Original analysis: Scientists estimated how many nucleated cells there were by amplifying reference gene primers. Libraries were prepared by immunoSEQ multiplex PCR; TCRdb keeps only in-frame clonotypes and omits some of them. V and J calls and clone size are copied from that table; D and trimming were computed from the DNA. Among some 110,000 clones listed, around nine tenths were seen once. The sequencing input was peripheral blood. The clonotype originates from a man in his forties or fifties with acute or convalescent COVID-19. V usage is TRBV3-1 (or the pseudogene TRBV3-2) and J usage is TRBJ1-2, with D maybe TRBD1 (5 bases). The CDR3 DNA reads TGTGCCAGCAGCCAAGCTGGGGGGGTAGGCTACACCTTC. Translated: CASSQAGGVGYTF.